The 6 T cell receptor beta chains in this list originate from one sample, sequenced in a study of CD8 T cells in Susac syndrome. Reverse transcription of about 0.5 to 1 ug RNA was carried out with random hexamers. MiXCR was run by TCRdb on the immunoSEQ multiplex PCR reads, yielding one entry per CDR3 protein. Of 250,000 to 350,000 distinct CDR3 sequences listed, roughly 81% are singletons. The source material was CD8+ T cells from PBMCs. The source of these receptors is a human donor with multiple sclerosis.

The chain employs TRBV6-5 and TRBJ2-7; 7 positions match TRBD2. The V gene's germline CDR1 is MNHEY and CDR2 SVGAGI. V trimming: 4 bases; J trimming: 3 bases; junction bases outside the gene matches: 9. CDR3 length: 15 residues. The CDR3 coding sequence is TGTGCCAGCAGTTCGCCTAGCGGAATATACTACGAGCAGTACTTC. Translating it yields CASSSPSGIYYEQYF.

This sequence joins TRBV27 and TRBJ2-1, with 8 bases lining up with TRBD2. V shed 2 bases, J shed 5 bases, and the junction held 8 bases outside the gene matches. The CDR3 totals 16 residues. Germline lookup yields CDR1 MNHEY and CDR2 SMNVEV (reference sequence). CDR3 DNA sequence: TGTGCCAGCAGTTTACGTGCGGGGGGATCCAACAATGAGCAGTTCTTC. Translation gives CASSLRAGGSNNEQFF.

DNA for the CDR3: TGTGCCAGCAGCCCCAGGGGGGTTAGCGGGAGGGCCCGCCACGAGCAGTACTTC. This translates into CASSPRGVSGRARHEQYF. The chain links TRBV12-3 or TRBV12-4 to TRBJ2-7, with 11 bases lining up with TRBD2. The CDR3 totals 18 residues. V trimming: 6 bases; J trimming: 5 bases; junction bases outside the gene matches: 18.

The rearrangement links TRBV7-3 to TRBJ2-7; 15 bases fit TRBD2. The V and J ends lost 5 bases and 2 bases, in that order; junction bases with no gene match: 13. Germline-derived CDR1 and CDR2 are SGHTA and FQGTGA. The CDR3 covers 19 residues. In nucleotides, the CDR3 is TGTGCCAGCAGCGAGACACTAGGACTAGCGGGAGGGCCGCCCTACGAGCAGTACTTC. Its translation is CASSETLGLAGGPPYEQYF.

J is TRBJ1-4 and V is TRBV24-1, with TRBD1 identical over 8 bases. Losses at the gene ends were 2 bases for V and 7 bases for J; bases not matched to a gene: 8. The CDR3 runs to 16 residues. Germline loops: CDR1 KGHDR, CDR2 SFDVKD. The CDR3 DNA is TGTGCCACCAGTGATTCACGGACAGGGTTAGGTGAAAAACTGTTTTTT. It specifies CATSDSRTGLGEKLFF.

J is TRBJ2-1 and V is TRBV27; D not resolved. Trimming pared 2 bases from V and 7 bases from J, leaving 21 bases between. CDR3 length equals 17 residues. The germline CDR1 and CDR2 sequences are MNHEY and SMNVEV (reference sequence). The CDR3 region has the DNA TGTGCCAGCAGTTTAAATCTAGGGCAGGCGACCTTTAATGAGCAGTTCTTC. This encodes CASSLNLGQATFNEQFF.